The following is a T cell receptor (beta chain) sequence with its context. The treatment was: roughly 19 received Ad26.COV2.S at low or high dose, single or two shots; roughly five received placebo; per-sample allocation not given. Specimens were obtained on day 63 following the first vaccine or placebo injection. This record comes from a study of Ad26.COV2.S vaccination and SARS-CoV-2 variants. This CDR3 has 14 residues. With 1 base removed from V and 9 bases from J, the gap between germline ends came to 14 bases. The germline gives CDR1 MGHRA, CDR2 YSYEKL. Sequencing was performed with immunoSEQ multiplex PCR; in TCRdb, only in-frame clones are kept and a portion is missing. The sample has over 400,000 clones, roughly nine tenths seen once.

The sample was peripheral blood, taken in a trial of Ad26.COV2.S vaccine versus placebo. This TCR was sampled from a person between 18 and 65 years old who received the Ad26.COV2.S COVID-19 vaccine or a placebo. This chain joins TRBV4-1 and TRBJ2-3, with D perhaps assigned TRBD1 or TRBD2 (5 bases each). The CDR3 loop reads CASSQAKPGRTQYF. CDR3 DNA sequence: TGCGCCAGCAGCCAAGCCAAGCCGGGACGGACGCAGTATTTT.